This is a list of T cell receptor beta chains from one sample in a study of graft-versus-host responses after intestinal transplantation. Data came from immunoSEQ multiplex PCR; TCRdb stores just in-frame clones and leaves some out. The sample holds approximately 16,000 clones, 70% seen once. The input for sequencing was ileum tissue, taken approximately 690 days after intestinal transplantation. These receptors were obtained from a human patient who received an intestinal transplant, so some T cells may come from the graft donor. Each CDR3 is given with its conserved first and last residue. The D gene is left open where the match is weak. The size field is filled for only some rows; it gives once, few, many or a size class.

CDR3 length	V gene	clone size	D gene	J gene	CDR3 protein	CDR3 DNA
13	TRBV18	NA	NA	TRBJ1-5	CASSRTENQPQHF	TGTGCCAGCTCAAGGACAGAGAATCAGCCCCAGCATTTT
13	TRBV5-1	large	NA	TRBJ2-7	CASSRDGTYEQYF	TGCGCCAGCAGCCGTGATGGGACCTACGAGCAGTACTTC
14	TRBV28	once	TRBD1	TRBJ1-2	CASSPGGENYGYTF	TGTGCCAGCAGTCCAGGGGGAGAGAACTATGGCTACACCTTC
17	TRBV6-1	NA	TRBD2	TRBJ2-1	CASSGGTSGALYNEQFF	TGTGCCAGCAGTGGAGGGACTAGCGGGGCACTTTACAATGAGCAGTTCTTC
13	TRBV18	NA	NA	TRBJ1-2	CASSPRLVDGYTF	TGTGCCAGCTCACCTCGACTGGTGGACGGCTACACCTTC
14	TRBV10-2	NA	NA	TRBJ1-1	CASSDMGQNTEAFF	TGCGCCAGCAGTGACATGGGGCAGAACACTGAAGCTTTCTTT
14	TRBV19	NA	NA	TRBJ1-2	CASSMRGTGYGYTF	TGTGCCAGTAGTATGAGAGGGACCGGCTATGGCTACACCTTC
12	TRBV5-1	once	NA	TRBJ1-3	CASSLDGNTIYF	TGCGCCAGCAGCTTGGATGGAAACACCATATATTTT
18	TRBV4-3	NA	NA	TRBJ1-1	CASTSSKVSAVGNTEAFF	TGCGCCAGCACCTCAAGTAAGGTCTCGGCGGTAGGGAACACTGAAGCTTTCTTT
20	TRBV5-1	NA	TRBD2	TRBJ2-1	CASRSGGGTSGASSYNEQFF	TGCGCCAGCAGGTCGGGCGGAGGGACTAGCGGGGCTAGCTCCTACAATGAGCAGTTCTTC
12	TRBV11-3	NA	TRBD1	TRBJ2-7	CASSGQGGEQYF	TGTGCCAGCAGCGGACAGGGGGGAGAGCAGTACTTC
14	TRBV12-5	NA	TRBD1	TRBJ1-1	CASGLTGVNTEAFF	TGTGCTAGTGGCCTTACAGGGGTGAACACTGAAGCTTTCTTT
17	TRBV4-3	NA	TRBD2	TRBJ2-1	CASSQQGVLAGGSEQFF	TGCGCCAGCAGCCAACAAGGGGTGTTGGCGGGGGGGTCGGAGCAGTTCTTC
16	TRBV7-2	NA	NA	TRBJ1-1	CASSSRPGVYGTEAFF	TGTGCCAGCAGCTCCCGCCCCGGGGTCTATGGCACTGAAGCTTTCTTT
14	TRBV10-3	NA	NA	TRBJ1-4	CAISPTGRWEKLFF	TGTGCCATCAGTCCTACAGGGAGGTGGGAAAAACTGTTTTTT